Below, 23 T cell receptor beta chains from the same sample are listed, as sequenced in a study of blood T cell repertoires in COVID-19. The table came from immunoSEQ multiplex PCR; TCRdb's copy has only in-frame clones and leaves some out. The sample has approximately 240,000 clones; 88% are singletons. The specimen sequenced was peripheral blood. These TCRs come from a woman aged 40 to 49 who had recovered from COVID-19.

This chain joins TRBV7-2 and TRBJ2-3; a weak D match, TRBD2 (5 bases). This CDR3 comprises 14 residues. Deletions cut 5 bases from V and 3 bases from J, with 12 bases between. The germline V gene has CDR1 SGHTA and CDR2 FQGNSA. In nucleotides, the CDR3 is TGTGCCAGCAGCCCCAGATGGACTACAGATACGCAGTATTTT. Its translation is CASSPRWTTDTQYF.

The chain couples TRBV24-1 to TRBJ1-6; D is ambiguous. With 3 bases removed from V and 8 bases from J, the gap between germline ends came to 7 bases. The CDR3 is 13 residues long. Germline V CDR1 and CDR2: KGHDR, SFDVKD. CDR3 DNA sequence: TGTGCCACCAGTGATGCGCGCGATTCACCCCTCCACTTT. It yields the protein CATSDARDSPLHF.

The V call is TRBV18, the J call TRBJ2-6; D is perhaps TRBD1 (5 bases). Germline V lookup: CDR1 KGHSH, CDR2 LQKENI. V lost 6 bases, J lost 2 bases, and 8 bases lay in between. The CDR3 consists of 14 residues. This CDR3 reads CASSLGAGANVLTF. The DNA of the CDR3 is TGTGCCAGCTCCTTAGGGGCTGGGGCCAACGTCCTGACTTTC. The entire variable domain, with the rest obtained from reference TRBV18 and TRBJ2-6, is as follows: NAGVMQNPRHLVRRRGQEARLRCSPMKGHSHVYWYRQLPEEGLKFMVYLQKENIIDESGMPKERFSAEFPKEGPSILRIQQVVRGDSAAYFCASSLGAGANVLTFGAGSRLTVL.

The chain links TRBV6-2 or TRBV6-3 to TRBJ2-2, with TRBD1 matching over 8 bases. The V segment lost 6 bases and the J segment 6 bases; nucleotides outside the gene matches: 6. The CDR3 consists of 14 residues. The V gene's germline CDR1 is MNHEY and CDR2 SVGEGT. In nucleotides, the CDR3 is TGTGCCAGCAGCTGGACAGGGAATCCCGGGGAGCTGTTTTTT. This encodes CASSWTGNPGELFF.

The chain joins TRBV4-3 to TRBJ1-4; maybe TRBD1 (5 bases). The V gene's germline CDR1 is LGHNA and CDR2 YSLEER. V was clipped by 4 bases and J by 4 bases, with 10 bases between them. The length of the CDR3 is 14 residues. CDR3 residues: CASSRRVGNEKLFF. The CDR3 DNA reads TGCGCCAGCAGCCGCAGGGTGGGTAATGAAAAACTGTTTTTT.

The rearrangement links TRBV6-5 to TRBJ2-3; 8 bases are a match to TRBD1. This CDR3 is built from 15 residues. The J segment lost 4 bases and the V segment lost 10 bases, leaving 13 bases of the junction unmatched. The V gene's germline CDR1 is MNHEY and CDR2 SVGAGI. CDR3 sequence reads: CAILGGDRGPDTQYF. In nucleotides, the CDR3 is TGTGCCATTCTGGGGGGCGACAGGGGCCCAGATACGCAGTATTTT.

The chain employs TRBV6-1 and TRBJ1-2, with a tentative D call TRBD1 (6 bases). Trimming stripped 5 bases from V and 8 bases from J, with 15 bases between. The CDR3 totals 13 residues. Germline loops: CDR1 MNHNS, CDR2 SASEGT. The CDR3 sequence is CASSLWAGEGYTF. In DNA, the CDR3 is TGTGCCAGCAGTCTCTGGGCAGGGGAGGGCTACACCTTC.

The rearrangement uses TRBV7-3 and TRBJ2-7; 11 bases align to TRBD1. The CDR3 has 14 amino acids. The V gene's germline CDR1 is SGHTA and CDR2 FQGTGA. J gave up 6 bases and V 5 bases, and 6 bases lay outside the gene matches. The CDR3 DNA reads as TGTGCCAGCAGCCTAATGGGACAGGGGGGCGAGCAGTACTTC. Encoded protein: CASSLMGQGGEQYF. The full variable domain, with the rest looked up from reference TRBV7-3 and TRBJ2-7, is GAGVSQTPSNKVTEKGKYVELRCDPISGHTALYWYRQSLGQGPEFLIYFQGTGAADDSGLPNDRFFAVRPEGSVSTLKIQRTERGDSAVYLCASSLMGQGGEQYFGPGTRLTVT.

The chain employs TRBV21-1 and TRBJ2-2; the DNA was not compared with TRBD2, the D call given in the table. TRBV21-1 is a documented pseudogene. The CDR3 is 16 amino acids. The CDR3 is CASSKAGLALTGELFF. DNA for the CDR3: TGTGCCAGCAGCAAAGCGGGACTAGCTCTCACCGGGGAGCTGTTTTTT.

CDR3 amino acids: CASSDFSSGSTDTQYF. CDR3 DNA: TGTGCCAGCAGTGACTTTTCTAGCGGGAGCACAGATACGCAGTATTTT. The V and J genes are TRBV6-4 and TRBJ2-3, with TRBD2 identical over 8 bases. Germline loops: CDR1 MRHNA, CDR2 SNTAGT. The CDR3 length is 16 residues. J lost 0 bases, V lost 1 base, and 3 bases had no gene match.

This clone has a single count. This chain connects TRBV30 to TRBJ1-5; D remains ambiguous. Between the trimmed V and J ends, which lost 1 base and 3 bases, there was a span of 10 bases. The CDR3 extends over 14 amino acids. Per the germline V gene, CDR1 is GTSNPN and CDR2 is SVGIG (reference sequence). In DNA, the CDR3 is TGTGCCTGGAGTGCGGGGAACGTCAATCAGCCCCAGCATTTT. This codes for CAWSAGNVNQPQHF.

This clone has at least ten counts. The chain couples TRBV11-2 to TRBJ1-5; D remains ambiguous. The V end was cut by 0 bases, the J end by 0 bases, with 9 bases between. Germline CDR1 is SGHAT and CDR2 is FQNNGV. CDR3 length: 16 amino acids. The DNA for the CDR3 is TGTGCCAGCAGCTTAGATCAACAGCTTAGCAATCAGCCCCAGCATTTT. This encodes CASSLDQQLSNQPQHF.

The V call is TRBV5-1, the J call TRBJ2-7; TRBD1 aligns across 9 bases. The germline gives CDR1 SGHRS, CDR2 YFSETQ. This CDR3 has 16 residues. Losses at the gene ends were 1 base for V and 5 bases for J; bases not matched to a gene: 10. Here the CDR3 DNA reads TGCGCCAGCAGCTTGAGTGTGCGGGACAGGGTCCACGAGCAGTACTTC. This codes for CASSLSVRDRVHEQYF.

The CDR3 reads CASSLYGGKDGELFF. Written as DNA, the CDR3 is TGTGCCAGCAGCTTATATGGCGGGAAGGACGGGGAGCTGTTTTTT. J is TRBJ2-2 and V is TRBV7-2; maybe TRBD2 (6 bases). CDR1 is SGHTA and CDR2 is FQGNSA in the germline V gene. V lost 2 bases and J 7 bases, leaving 14 bases between the germline ends. CDR3 length equals 15 residues.

The chain carries TRBV7-3 and TRBJ1-1, with a possible D match to TRBD1 (5 bases). Trimming left V 5 bases short and J 1 base short, with 8 bases between. The CDR3 consists of 13 residues. In germline, CDR1 is SGHTA, CDR2 FQGTGA. This CDR3 is CASSRGQNTEAFF. For the CDR3, the DNA is TGTGCCAGCAGCCGAGGACAGAACACTGAAGCTTTCTTT.

The chain recombines TRBV11-2 with TRBJ2-1, with unresolved D. CDR3 length: 14 amino acids. Germline V gene sequence: CDR1 SGHAT, CDR2 FQNNGV. Trimming left V 5 bases short and J 4 bases short, with 12 bases between. The CDR3 loop is CASSLPPGYNEQFF. DNA of the CDR3: TGTGCCAGCAGCCTCCCCCCGGGTTACAATGAGCAGTTCTTC.

There are a few counts of this clone. This chain uses TRBV9 with TRBJ2-1; a possible D gene is TRBD1 (6 bases). The CDR3 covers 19 residues. The germline V gene has CDR1 SGDLS and CDR2 YYNGEE. The V and J ends lost 3 bases and 0 bases respectively, with 22 bases between them. The DNA for the CDR3 is TGTGCCAGCAGCGCACGGGTAGGGAGTACAGGGAGCTCCTACAATGAGCAGTTCTTC. Translating it yields CASSARVGSTGSSYNEQFF.

V and J are TRBV30 and TRBJ2-3, with D perhaps matching TRBD2 (5 bases). Germline values: CDR1 GTSNPN, CDR2 SVGIG (reference sequence). The CDR3 has 15 residues. The V end lost 2 bases, the J end lost 6 bases, and 18 bases lay between the germline ends. The CDR3 nucleotides read TGTGCCTGGAGTCAGCCCAATAGCGCCTTGGATACGCAGTATTTT. As protein: CAWSQPNSALDTQYF.

The chain couples TRBV29-1 to TRBJ2-5; possibly TRBD1 for D (6 bases). The V end was cut by 3 bases, the J end by 5 bases, with 16 bases between. The germline V gene has CDR1 SQVTM and CDR2 ANQGSEA. The CDR3 is 14 amino acids. CDR3 in DNA: TGCAGCGTTGATCCTTCTACAGGGCTCGAGACCCAGTACTTC. Translation: CSVDPSTGLETQYF.

The V and J genes are TRBV11-3 and TRBJ2-7, with TRBD2 as a possible D gene (6 bases). CDR1 and CDR2 (germline): SGHNT, YENEEA. The CDR3 consists of 15 residues. Trimming stripped 4 bases from V and 3 bases from J, with 16 bases between. The CDR3 loop reads CASSYLAGRHYEQYF. CDR3 bases: TGTGCCAGCAGCTATTTGGCAGGGAGGCACTACGAGCAGTACTTC.

The chain has TRBV6-5 and TRBJ2-2; D is unclear. V was clipped by 5 bases and J by 4 bases, with 14 bases between them. This CDR3 spans 15 amino acids. Per the germline V gene, CDR1 is MNHEY and CDR2 is SVGAGI. The CDR3 sequence is CASSKRPGTTGELFF. In DNA, the CDR3 is TGTGCCAGCAGTAAACGGCCAGGAACCACCGGGGAGCTGTTTTTT.

J is TRBJ2-3 and V is TRBV9; 8 bases line up with TRBD2. Germline-derived CDR1 and CDR2 are SGDLS and YYNGEE. This CDR3 spans 15 amino acids. With 3 bases clipped from V and 2 bases from J, the junction kept 5 bases outside the gene matches. DNA of the CDR3: TGTGCCAGCAGCGACAGCGGGGGAACCACAGATACGCAGTATTTT. This codes for CASSDSGGTTDTQYF.

The rearrangement joins TRBV11-2 to TRBJ2-5; tentatively, D is TRBD2 (5 bases). V was pared by 5 bases and J by 4 bases, with 20 bases between. CDR1 is SGHAT and CDR2 is FQNNGV in the germline V gene. The CDR3 has 16 residues. CDR3 coding DNA: TGTGCCAGCAGCCCCCCCGGTTCTAGCAGGACAGAGACCCAGTACTTC. As protein: CASSPPGSSRTETQYF.